This T cell receptor beta chain appears in the sequencing data of a study of shared clonotypes between healthy human individuals. Study-level information: CD4 naive and memory got three plates each, CD8 naive two, CD8 memory one.

Naive CD8 cells were CD45RO-negative, positively selected for CCR7, excluding terminally differentiated effector memory CD45RA+ cells. Within Nashville, Tennessee resided all donors, each a Caucasian adult. This clone has just one count. Its antigen is not identified. Study-level findings and limits: In contrast to clonotypes shared by all four donors, non-shared clonotypes had lower generation probabilities.

From germline, CDR1 is SQVTM and CDR2 ANQGSEA. After removal of 3 bases from V and 2 bases from J, the junction contained 6 bases not matched to a gene. The CDR3 is 15 amino acids. Deep-level running was used for the assay. Using immunoSEQ multiplex PCR, the repertoire was profiled, and TCRdb retains in-frame clones only, with some absent. The sample gives some 2 million clones, roughly 94% of which show up once; more than 0.9% is in the top ten. This chain uses TRBV29-1 with TRBJ1-2; 10 positions match TRBD1. This receptor was identified in a man between 18 and 29 years old in good health. The sample was naive CD8+ T cells sorted from blood. CDR3: CSVDSPGQGNYGYTF. CDR3 sequence (DNA): TGCAGCGTTGATTCCCCGGGACAGGGGAACTATGGCTACACCTTC.